These 19 T cell receptor beta chains were sequenced from one sample in a study of cytomegalovirus exposure and HLA in healthy donors. Both 60 Vbeta primers and 13 Jbeta primers went into the PCR. Some clones are missing from TCRdb's copy, which holds only in-frame ones; the method was immunoSEQ multiplex PCR. The table includes around 200,000 clones, around 85% detected once. The sample consisted of PBMCs. The receptors derive from a girl aged 2-10 years in good health and CMV-seronegative.

The chain couples TRBV2 to TRBJ2-1, with D hard to call. The CDR3 sequence is 12 residues long. Trimming removed 5 bases from V and 6 bases from J, with 8 bases in between. CDR1 and CDR2 (germline): SNHLY, FYNNEI. For the CDR3, the DNA is TGTGCCAGCAGTCCCTTAGCCAATGAGCAGTTCTTC. Its translation: CASSPLANEQFF.

The gene calls are TRBV4-1 and TRBJ2-7, with 9 positions matching TRBD2. CDR1 is MGHRA, CDR2 YSYEKL, per germline. Unmatched junction bases numbered 6, after V lost 0 bases and J lost 6 bases. The CDR3 covers 15 residues. In DNA form, the CDR3 reads TGCGCCAGCAGCCAAGATGTGGGACTAGCATTCGAGCAGTACTTC. Residues: CASSQDVGLAFEQYF.

The chain carries TRBV5-4 and TRBJ2-5; 8 bases match TRBD2. Germline V gene data show CDR1 as SGHNT and CDR2 as YYREEE (reference sequence). V was clipped by 0 bases and J by 5 bases; unmatched bases: 12. The CDR3 contains 17 residues. The CDR3 loop is CASSLDGRVVSLETQYF. The CDR3 DNA reads as TGTGCCAGCAGCTTGGACGGGAGGGTCGTGTCTTTGGAGACCCAGTACTTC.

This clone was detected a few times. The chain carries TRBV28 and TRBJ2-7, with a possible D match to TRBD2 (6 bases). The germline V gene has CDR1 MDHEN and CDR2 SYDVKM. This CDR3 has 16 residues. Trimming pared 7 bases from V and 4 bases from J, leaving 23 bases between. The CDR3 DNA sequence: TGTGCCAGCACCCCTGTTGGACTAACACCGGGGTACGAGCAGTACTTC. Amino acids: CASTPVGLTPGYEQYF.

The rearrangement links TRBV7-9 to TRBJ1-1; 8 bases agree with TRBD1. The germline V gene has CDR1 SEHNR and CDR2 FQNEAQ (reference sequence). The CDR3 has 14 residues. V shed 5 bases, J shed 4 bases, and the junction held 6 bases outside the gene matches. This chain's CDR3 is CASSQTGGGTEAFF. CDR3 nucleotides: TGTGCCAGCAGCCAAACAGGGGGTGGCACTGAAGCTTTCTTT.

This clone appeared a single time. V gene TRBV7-2 combines with J gene TRBJ2-6, with D tentatively TRBD2 (6 bases). V lost 5 bases and J lost 2, with 10 bases in between. CDR3 size: 15 residues. Germline-derived CDR1 and CDR2 are SGHTA and FQGNSA. CDR3 in amino acids: CASSPGGTGANVLTF. The CDR3 bases are TGTGCCAGCAGCCCCGGAGGGACTGGGGCCAACGTCCTGACTTTC.

The chain carries TRBV6-1 and TRBJ1-4; D may be TRBD1 (5 bases). Between the trimmed V and J ends, which lost 5 bases and 12 bases, there was a span of 13 bases. The germline CDR1 and CDR2 sequences are MNHNS and SASEGT. There are 12 residues in the CDR3. CDR3 nucleotide sequence: TGTGCCAGCAGTCCTCAGGGTGTGGAACTGTTTTTT. Translated, it gives CASSPQGVELFF.

This clone was observed a single time. V gene TRBV9 combines with J gene TRBJ2-5; maybe TRBD2 (5 bases). Germline V gives CDR1 SGDLS, CDR2 YYNGEE. CDR3 length: 12 residues. Trimming pared 0 bases from V and 7 bases from J, leaving 7 bases between. CDR3 nucleotide sequence: TGTGCCAGCAGCGTAGTCGAGGGGACCCAGTACTTC. Translating gives CASSVVEGTQYF.

This sequence joins TRBV9 and TRBJ1-1; weak D call: TRBD1 (5 bases). Trimming cost V 7 bases and J 5 bases, with 18 bases left between them. The CDR3 totals 14 residues. Germline V lookup: CDR1 SGDLS, CDR2 YYNGEE. CDR3 coding DNA: TGTGCCAGCGGCCAGGGAGGAGGGGAAACTGAAGCTTTCTTT. Its protein is CASGQGGGETEAFF.

This clone was counted between two and nine times. The chain employs TRBV19 and TRBJ2-7; 10 bases fit TRBD1. The CDR3 spans 13 residues. Germline loops: CDR1 LNHDA, CDR2 SQIVND (reference sequence). V gave up 6 bases and J gave up 5 bases; unmatched junction bases: 4. CDR3 sequence: CASSETGGDEQYF. Here the CDR3 DNA reads TGTGCCAGTAGCGAGACAGGGGGCGACGAGCAGTACTTC.

The V gene is TRBV29-1, the J gene TRBJ1-2; D gene unclear. CDR1 SQVTM and CDR2 ANQGSEA come from the germline V gene. The CDR3 has 12 residues. The germline V and J ends were trimmed by 0 bases and 3 bases, with 5 bases remaining between them. For the CDR3, the DNA is TGCAGCGTTGAAGACACTTACTATGGCTACACCTTC. This encodes CSVEDTYYGYTF.

The V gene is TRBV6-1, the J gene TRBJ2-7, with a weak D call TRBD1 (6 bases). The V end was cut by 4 bases, the J end by 3 bases, with 19 bases between. CDR3 length: 16 residues. Germline V gene data show CDR1 as MNHNS and CDR2 as SASEGT. For the CDR3, the DNA is TGTGCCAGCAGTGCTCATACAGGGCAAGGGATCTACGAGCAGTACTTC. It yields the protein CASSAHTGQGIYEQYF.

The chain is built from TRBV7-9 and TRBJ1-5; 8 nucleotides agree with TRBD1. Trimming removed 5 bases from V and 6 bases from J; junction bases left unmatched: 3. Germline V gene sequence: CDR1 SEHNR, CDR2 FQNEAQ (reference sequence). The CDR3 covers 13 residues. CDR3 nucleotides: TGTGCCAGCAGCACCCAGGGGGCTCAGCCCCAGCATTTT. Amino acid sequence: CASSTQGAQPQHF.

The chain combines TRBV10-3 with TRBJ2-1; 10 bases match TRBD2. V lost 5 bases, J lost 3 bases, and 7 bases stayed unmatched. The CDR3 has 16 amino acids. Germline assignment: CDR1 ENHRY and CDR2 SYGVKD. CDR3 loop: CAISTLAGGLYNEQFF. The DNA for the CDR3 is TGTGCCATCAGTACCTTAGCGGGGGGTCTCTACAATGAGCAGTTCTTC.

This clone turned up a few times. The V call is TRBV11-2, the J call TRBJ2-1, with D perhaps matching TRBD2 (6 bases). Germline CDR1 and CDR2: SGHAT and FQNNGV. The ends were cut back, 1 base at V and 5 bases at J, with 12 bases in the middle. The CDR3 runs 15 residues. CDR3 coding DNA: TGTGCCAGCAGCTTAGGACCGGGACTTAACAATGAGCAGTTCTTC. Protein: CASSLGPGLNNEQFF.

V usage is TRBV4-1 and J usage is TRBJ2-5, with D tentatively TRBD1 (6 bases). The DNA matches TRBJ2-7 better at its end, which makes the J call doubtful. The CDR3 runs 15 residues. Germline V CDR1 and CDR2: MGHRA, YSYEKL. CDR3 sequence (DNA): TGCGCCAGCAGCCAACCGGGACAAACCTCCTACGAGCAGTACTTC. It codes for CASSQPGQTSYEQYF.

This clone was recorded a few times. This sequence joins TRBV7-9 and TRBJ1-2; the match to TRBD1 covers 7 bases. The CDR3 is 14 amino acids. The germline gives CDR1 SEHNR, CDR2 FQNEAQ (reference sequence). The trim removed 7 bases at V and 1 base at J, leaving 6 bases unmatched. In nucleotides, the CDR3 is TGTGCCAGCATTTGGACAGGCGATAACTATGGCTACACCTTC. Protein product: CASIWTGDNYGYTF.

The rearrangement uses TRBV5-1 and TRBJ2-3, with D hard to call. The CDR3 totals 14 residues. Germline V gene lookup returns CDR1 SGHRS and CDR2 YFSETQ. V shed 0 bases and J shed 4 bases, with 9 bases lying between them. The CDR3 here is CASSLGSTADTQYF. The CDR3 DNA reads as TGCGCCAGCAGCTTGGGGTCGACTGCAGATACGCAGTATTTT.

This chain links TRBV11-2 with TRBJ2-7, with TRBD2 matching 10 bases. CDR3 length equals 17 residues. Germline loops: CDR1 SGHAT, CDR2 FQNNGV. V lost 4 bases and J lost 2; bases outside the gene matches: 11. This CDR3 is CASSSDRTSGTPYEQYF. CDR3 DNA sequence: TGTGCCAGCAGCTCCGACCGAACTAGCGGGACCCCCTACGAGCAGTACTTC.